The clone carrying this TCR beta chain occurred many times. This entry comes from a study of T-cell reconstitution after alpha-beta-depleted transplantation in children. TCRbeta library preparation incorporated unique molecular identifiers. TCRdb re-called the PCR reads with MiXCR, one entry per CDR3 protein. The table includes hundreds of thousands of distinct CDR3 sequences, under 9.5% detected once. This sequence originates from a male patient under 18 who had a stem cell transplant for acute lymphoblastic leukemia, so the T cells may come from the graft donor. The sequenced sample was PBMCs, mostly from graft donor cells, obtained 180 days after TCRalphabeta/CD19-depleted stem cell transplant.

CDR3: CASSDSYQPQHF. The DNA of the CDR3 is TGTGCCAGCAGTGATTCGTATCAGCCCCAGCATTTT. The chain joins TRBV2 to TRBJ1-5; D is ambiguous. This CDR3 contains 12 residues. Trimming removed 3 bases at V and 5 bases at J, with 5 bases between. In germline, CDR1 is SNHLY, CDR2 FYNNEI.